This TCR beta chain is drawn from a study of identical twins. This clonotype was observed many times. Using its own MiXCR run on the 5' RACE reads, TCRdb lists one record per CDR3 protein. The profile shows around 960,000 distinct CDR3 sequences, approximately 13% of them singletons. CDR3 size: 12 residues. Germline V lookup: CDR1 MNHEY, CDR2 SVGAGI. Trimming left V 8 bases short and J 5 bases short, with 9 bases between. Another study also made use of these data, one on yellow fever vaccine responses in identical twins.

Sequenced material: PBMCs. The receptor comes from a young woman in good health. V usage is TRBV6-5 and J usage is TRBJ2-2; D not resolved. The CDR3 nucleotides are TGTGCCAGCCAATCGTTTACCGGGGAGCTGTTTTTT. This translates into CASQSFTGELFF.